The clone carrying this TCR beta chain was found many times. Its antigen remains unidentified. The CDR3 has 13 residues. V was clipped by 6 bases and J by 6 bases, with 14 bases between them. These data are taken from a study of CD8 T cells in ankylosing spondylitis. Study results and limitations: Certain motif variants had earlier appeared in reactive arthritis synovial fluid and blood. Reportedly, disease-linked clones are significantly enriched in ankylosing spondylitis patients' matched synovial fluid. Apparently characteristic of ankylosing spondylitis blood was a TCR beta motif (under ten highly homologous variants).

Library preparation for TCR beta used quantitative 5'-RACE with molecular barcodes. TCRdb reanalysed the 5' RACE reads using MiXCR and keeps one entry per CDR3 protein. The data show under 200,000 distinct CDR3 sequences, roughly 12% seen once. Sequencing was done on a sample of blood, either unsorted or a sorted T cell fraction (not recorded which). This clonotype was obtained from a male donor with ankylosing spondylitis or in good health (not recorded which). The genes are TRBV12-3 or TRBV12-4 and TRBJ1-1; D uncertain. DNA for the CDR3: TGTGCCAGCAGCCCGGAGGGCAGGCCTGAAGCTTTCTTT. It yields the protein CASSPEGRPEAFF.